This T cell receptor beta chain came from a study of blood T cell repertoires in COVID-19 (dated by TCRdb to about 2020). For context, the study as a whole: Samples covering the acute and convalescent phases of COVID-19 were provided by collaborators in the United States, Italy and Spain. The material from the prospective study consisted of cDNA or gDNA derived from T cells, B-cell-depleted T cells, or PBMCs. Deeply sampled blood TCRbeta repertoires from subjects exposed to, actively infected with, or recovered from COVID-19 were included in the dataset. The samples were drawn from the first 160 participants of the ongoing ImmuneRACE study and from 950 to 1,500 subjects provided by 6 global collaborators. A freely available public database, intended as a resource for researchers studying the immune response to SARS-CoV-2, is where the repertoires were released. HLA class I and class II types, where available, came from metadata supplied by the sample provider rather than from assay-based typing. Sample metadata almost always included a de-identified subject ID, COVID-19 status, age in years and sex. The investigation overall reported the following: How much clinical and demographic metadata was included differed by source and by participant, and the metadata was provided uncurated.

Whole blood was collected in K2EDTA tubes by collaborating institutions according to the institutions' own protocols. Collaborator samples were shipped for TCRbeta analysis as frozen whole blood, isolated PBMCs, or DNA extracted from either sample type. To note about this clone: Its antigen target is currently unknown. Base-call qualities are not available, and no considerably larger clone is one nucleotide away.

The immunoSEQ Assay, a bias-controlled multiplex PCR, was used to amplify TCRbeta CDR3 regions from genomic DNA. Under the source paper's analysis protocol: The number of nucleated cells in each sample was estimated by amplification of reference gene primers within the assay. Sequence reads were collapsed and filtered to measure the absolute abundance of every unique TCRbeta CDR3 rearrangement. For each sample, productive Simpson clonality was calculated by taking the square root of Simpson's diversity index across productive rearrangements. TCRdb holds this immuneACCESS table with in-frame rearrangements only. Some clones are missing; in checked studies, unresolved V genes explain under half, and the rest has no known cause. V and J calls and clone size are copied from that table; D and trimming were computed from the DNA. The sample has a few hundred thousand clones on record, less than 85% of them singletons. The top ten hold under 3.5% of the sample.

The CDR3, cysteine through phenylalanine, is 14 amino acids long. Of all the DNA, just the CDR3 is kept, 42 bases in frame from base 1. V was cut back by 4 bases and J by 2 bases, leaving a gap of 10 bases between them. From a lookup of the germline V gene, CDR1 and CDR2 are SGHRS and YFSETQ. The V and J segments used are TRBV5-1 and TRBJ1-5; no D segment can be confidently identified. Sequencing used peripheral blood. The receptor was derived from a young woman with acute or convalescent COVID-19. The CDR3 has the sequence CASSKGVGNQPQHF. The DNA sequence is TGCGCCAGCAGCAAGGGAGTTGGCAATCAGCCCCAGCATTTT. The full variable domain, completed from the reference TRBV5-1 and TRBJ1-5 proteins outside the CDR3, reads KAGVTQTPRYLIKTRGQQVTLSCSPISGHRSVSWYQQTPGQGLQFLFEYFSETQRNKGNFPGRFSGRQFSNSRSEMNVSTLELGDSALYLCASSKGVGNQPQHFGDGTRLSIL.